The clone carrying this T cell receptor (beta chain) was seen only a few times. What it binds is not known. Trimming stripped 0 bases from V and 5 bases from J, with 8 bases between. This CDR3 comprises 14 residues. Germline loops: CDR1 LGHNA, CDR2 YNFKEQ. This record comes from a study of identical twins. TCRdb called the 5' RACE reads again in MiXCR, with one record for every CDR3 protein. The sample has under 250,000 distinct CDR3 sequences, 6% to 8.5% seen once. Findings and caveats of the study: Insertions ran lower in abundant cord blood beta clonotypes, though not in memory repertoires. The study found that models underestimated out-of-frame TCR alpha sharing in monozygotic twins.

These records were also assigned to another study, of yellow fever vaccine responses in identical twins. As that report states: Twins reportedly mounted vaccine T cell responses that seemed partly convergent, partly personalized.

V usage is TRBV4-2 and J usage is TRBJ2-1; TRBD2 is a possible D gene (6 bases). The material sequenced was CD8+ T cells sorted from blood. This clonotype was obtained from a woman younger than 30 in good health. The CDR3 nucleotides read TGTGCCAGCAGCCAAGAAATAGCGGACAATGAGCAGTTCTTC. Its translation: CASSQEIADNEQFF.